The clone carrying this T cell receptor beta chain came up many times. This record belongs to a study of blood T cell repertoires in COVID-19. The CDR3 is made up of 13 amino acids. The germline CDR1 and CDR2 sequences are SGHRS and YFSETQ. The germline V and J ends were trimmed by 4 bases and 6 bases, with 13 bases remaining between them. Assay: immunoSEQ multiplex PCR; the TCRdb copy retains only in-frame clones and omits some. The sample has fewer than 85,000 clones, 65% to 85% seen once. The receptor was derived from a human donor in a cohort sampled during active COVID-19. The sample taken for sequencing was peripheral blood. The rearrangement uses TRBV5-1 and TRBJ1-2; TRBD1 might be the D (6 bases). CDR3: CASSRDTSHGYTF. The CDR3 DNA follows: TGCGCCAGCAGCCGGGACACCTCGCATGGCTACACCTTC.